This note documents a single TCR beta chain sequence. These data belong to a study of shared clonotypes between healthy human individuals. Germline CDR1 SGHTA, CDR2 FQGTGA. Germline trimming cut 4 bases from V and 9 bases from J; bases unmatched to any gene: 6. The CDR3 extends over 14 amino acids. Genomic DNA belonging to each subset was distributed in equal measure over several immunoSEQ plates. The assay was immunoSEQ multiplex PCR, and TCRdb's table has in-frame clones only and misses some. This table has fewer than 2.5 million clones, over 85% appearing once. The sample taken for sequencing was naive CD4+ T cells from PBMCs. Indicated subset: CD45RA+ positively selected. This receptor was identified in a man aged 18 to 30 in good health. Some clones in this sample may be carry-over from other donors' samples. The V call is TRBV7-3, the J call TRBJ1-6, with 7 bases matching TRBD1. The CDR3 DNA is TGTGCCAGCAGCTATCGACAGGGTAGTTCACCCCTCCACTTT. Translated, it gives CASSYRQGSSPLHF.